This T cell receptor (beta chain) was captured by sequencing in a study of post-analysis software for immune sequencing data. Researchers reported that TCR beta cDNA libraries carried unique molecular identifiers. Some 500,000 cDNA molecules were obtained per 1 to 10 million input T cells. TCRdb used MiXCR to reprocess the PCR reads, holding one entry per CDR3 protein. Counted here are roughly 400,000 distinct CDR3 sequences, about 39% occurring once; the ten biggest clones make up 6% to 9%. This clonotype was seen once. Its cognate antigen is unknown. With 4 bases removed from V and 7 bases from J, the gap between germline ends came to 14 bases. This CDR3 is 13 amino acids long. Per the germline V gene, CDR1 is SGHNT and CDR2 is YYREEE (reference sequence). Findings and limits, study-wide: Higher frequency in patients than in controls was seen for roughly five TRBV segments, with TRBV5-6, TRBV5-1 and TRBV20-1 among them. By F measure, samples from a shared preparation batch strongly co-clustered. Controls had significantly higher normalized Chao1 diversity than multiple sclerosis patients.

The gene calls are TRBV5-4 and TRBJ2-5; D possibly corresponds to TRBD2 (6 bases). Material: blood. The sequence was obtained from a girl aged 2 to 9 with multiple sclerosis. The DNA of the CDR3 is TGTGCCAGCAGCGAAACCGGAGGGGTGACCCAGTACTTC. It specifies CASSETGGVTQYF. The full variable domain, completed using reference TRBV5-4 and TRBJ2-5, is ETGVTQSPTHLIKTRGQQVTLRCSSQSGHNTVSWYQQALGQGPQFIFQYYREEENGRGNFPPRFSGLQFPNYSSELNVNALELDDSALYLCASSETGGVTQYFGPGTRLLVL.